The next 12 T cell receptor beta chains were all read from a single sample in a study of T cell responses to AZD1222 COVID-19 vaccine (dated by TCRdb to the early 2020s). Library construction relied on the immunoSEQ multiplex PCR assay. The table comes from immuneACCESS by way of TCRdb, which keeps in-frame sequences with V and J called. Part of the clones is missing from these tables; in studies checked, under half for an unresolved V gene and the rest for unknown reasons. The sample profile shows 70,000 to 95,000 clones; more than 70% of them were found once. Less than 8.5% of the sample belongs to the ten largest clones. What the time point label conveys for this sample: about 28 days (+/-7) after the second vaccine dose. The sample was peripheral blood, taken 28 days after the second AZD1222 dose. The receptors were gathered from an adult who received the AZD1222 COVID-19 vaccine.

The chain recombines TRBV5-1 with TRBJ1-4; no reliable D call. The CDR3 consists of 15 residues. The germline V and J ends were trimmed by 4 bases and 5 bases, with 15 bases remaining between them. The germline V gene encodes CDR1 SGHRS and CDR2 YFSETQ. CDR3 bases: TGCGCCAGCAGCCCGTTGGAGGCTAAAAATGAAAAACTGTTTTTT. Amino acid sequence: CASSPLEAKNEKLFF. Supplemented by reference TRBV5-1 and TRBJ1-4, the full variable domain reads KAGVTQTPRYLIKTRGQQVTLSCSPISGHRSVSWYQQTPGQGLQFLFEYFSETQRNKGNFPGRFSGRQFSNSRSEMNVSTLELGDSALYLCASSPLEAKNEKLFFGSGTQLSVL.

This clone occurred once. The chain recombines TRBV6-2 or TRBV6-3 with TRBJ1-4; 9 bases match TRBD1. The CDR3 has 17 amino acids. Germline assignment: CDR1 MNHEY and CDR2 SVGEGT. Losses at the gene ends were 4 bases for V and 3 bases for J; bases not matched to a gene: 9. The DNA for the CDR3 is TGTGCCAGCAGTTCCGAGGACAGGGGAGGATCTAATGAAAAACTGTTTTTT. It codes for CASSSEDRGGSNEKLFF.

The chain couples TRBV6-5 to TRBJ2-7, with TRBD1 matching over 11 bases. The CDR3 is 15 amino acids. The V gene's germline CDR1 is MNHEY and CDR2 SVGAGI. Losses at the gene ends were 0 bases for V and 4 bases for J; bases not matched to a gene: 2. The CDR3: CASSYSGTGGYEQYF. In DNA, the CDR3 is TGTGCCAGCAGTTACTCCGGGACAGGGGGTTACGAGCAGTACTTC.

The rearrangement joins TRBV6-2 or TRBV6-3 to TRBJ1-6; D unclear. V dropped 2 bases and J dropped 10 bases, with 15 bases sitting between them. The V gene's germline CDR1 is MNHEY and CDR2 SVGEGT. The CDR3 totals 15 residues. The CDR3 protein is CASSYHGDGVSPLHF. As DNA, the CDR3 is TGTGCCAGCAGTTACCACGGGGATGGAGTGTCACCCCTCCACTTT.

The chain joins TRBV7-9 to TRBJ1-3; D perhaps matches TRBD1 (5 bases). The length of the CDR3 is 15 residues. From germline, CDR1 is SEHNR and CDR2 FQNEAQ (reference sequence). The ends were cut back, 5 bases at V and 0 bases at J, with 11 bases in the middle. CDR3 sequence (DNA): TGTGCCAGCAGCGAGGACACTCACTCTGGAAACACCATATATTTT. Amino acid sequence: CASSEDTHSGNTIYF.

The chain uses TRBV19 and TRBJ2-7, with TRBD2 identical over 10 bases. The J segment lost 5 bases and the V segment lost 11 bases, leaving 12 bases of the junction unmatched. From germline, CDR1 is LNHDA and CDR2 SQIVND (reference sequence). The CDR3 loop spans 14 amino acids. The CDR3 reads CASKVLAGAHEQYF. The CDR3 nucleotides read TGTGCCTCAAAAGTCCTAGCGGGAGCTCACGAGCAGTACTTC.

The V gene is TRBV19, the J gene TRBJ2-3; 10 nucleotides match TRBD2. This CDR3 comprises 19 residues. CDR1 and CDR2 (germline): LNHDA, SQIVND (reference sequence). V shed 5 bases and J 1 base; nucleotides not matched to a gene: 15. The CDR3 reads CASSYGLAASRGRTDTQYF. CDR3 in DNA: TGTGCCAGTAGTTACGGACTAGCGGCATCGCGGGGACGCACAGATACGCAGTATTTT.

The V gene is TRBV3-1 (or the pseudogene TRBV3-2), the J gene TRBJ1-2; D is uncertain. This CDR3 has 13 amino acids. The V end lost 3 bases, the J end lost 4 bases, and 9 bases lay between the germline ends. Germline V gene sequence: CDR1 LGHDT, CDR2 YNNKEL (reference sequence). The chain's CDR3 is CASSQEQFYGYTF. The CDR3 DNA follows: TGTGCCAGCAGCCAGGAACAGTTCTATGGCTACACCTTC.

The V and J genes are TRBV6-5 and TRBJ2-5, with TRBD1 matching over 8 bases. The CDR3 is made up of 15 amino acids. In germline, CDR1 is MNHEY, CDR2 SVGAGI. J was trimmed by 2 bases and V by 7 bases; bases with no gene match: 9. In DNA, the CDR3 is TGTGCCAGCACCCGCCGGGACAGGCGGCAAGAGACCCAGTACTTC. Encoded protein: CASTRRDRRQETQYF.

The chain is built from TRBV29-1 and TRBJ2-1; TRBD2 matches 7 bases. The CDR3 totals 17 residues. CDR1 SQVTM and CDR2 ANQGSEA come from the germline V gene. V was pared by 4 bases and J by 0 bases, with 12 bases of the junction left unmatched. As DNA, the CDR3 is TGCAGCGTTGTGGGGCTAGCGGAAACGAGCTCCTACAATGAGCAGTTCTTC. It codes for CSVVGLAETSSYNEQFF.

V and J are TRBV11-2 and TRBJ2-1; 9 bases agree with TRBD2. The V gene's germline CDR1 is SGHAT and CDR2 FQNNGV. The CDR3 loop spans 15 amino acids. The J segment lost 8 bases and the V segment lost 4 bases, leaving 9 bases of the junction unmatched. CDR3 nucleotides: TGTGCCAGCAGCTCCGCCGGAGCGGGAGGATATGAGCAGTTCTTC. This translates into CASSSAGAGGYEQFF.

J is TRBJ1-2 and V is TRBV6-5, with 8 nucleotides matching TRBD1. The J segment lost 5 bases and the V segment lost 7 bases, leaving 12 bases of the junction unmatched. CDR3 length equals 15 residues. The germline gives CDR1 MNHEY, CDR2 SVGAGI. The CDR3 DNA sequence: TGTGCCAGCACCCAGGACAGGGTGTTAGTGTATGGCTACACCTTC. Translation: CASTQDRVLVYGYTF.